The 21 T cell receptor beta chains reported below all come from one sample, sequenced in a study of shared clonotypes between healthy human individuals. TCRdb keeps only in-frame clones here, not all; method: immunoSEQ multiplex PCR. In the table there are 650,000 to 750,000 clones, 72% of which are singletons. Sequenced sample: memory CD4+ T cells sorted from blood. Subset defined: CD45RA-negative fraction. The receptors were gathered from a woman aged 25 to 39 in good health.

The CDR3: CASLRDGTYNEQFF. Written as DNA, the CDR3 is TGTGCCAGTCTCCGGGACGGAACCTACAATGAGCAGTTCTTC. This chain links TRBV7-2 with TRBJ2-1; D assignment may be TRBD1 or TRBD2 (5 bases each). The CDR3 loop spans 14 amino acids. In germline, CDR1 is SGHTA, CDR2 FQGNSA. V was cut by 9 bases and J by 2 bases, with 14 bases left in between.

The genes are TRBV7-3 and TRBJ2-2, with D possibly TRBD2 on 6 matching bases. Germline V gives CDR1 SGHTA, CDR2 FQGTGA. The V end was cut by 6 bases, the J end by 1 base, with 15 bases between. The CDR3 spans 16 residues. The CDR3 loop reads CASSPAPAGNTGELFF. CDR3 bases: TGTGCCAGCAGTCCAGCACCAGCGGGGAACACCGGGGAGCTGTTTTTT.

A single count supports this clone. The genes are TRBV7-9 and TRBJ1-1; D gene unclear. The V gene's germline CDR1 is SEHNR and CDR2 FQNEAQ (reference sequence). This CDR3 is 13 amino acids long. The V and J ends lost 11 bases and 0 bases respectively, with 13 bases between them. CDR3 protein: CAAEEFMNTEAFF. DNA for the CDR3: TGTGCCGCAGAGGAATTCATGAACACTGAAGCTTTCTTT.

In nucleotides, the CDR3 is TGTGCCAGCAGCCTCGGGACTAGCGGACAAGAGACCCAGTACTTC. Translation: CASSLGTSGQETQYF. The V and J genes are TRBV5-4 and TRBJ2-5; 11 nucleotides align to TRBD2. This CDR3 contains 15 residues. V shed 4 bases and J 2 bases; nucleotides not matched to a gene: 4. Germline V CDR1 and CDR2: SGHNT, YYREEE (reference sequence).

This clone was recorded once. The rearrangement uses TRBV6-5 and TRBJ2-7, with D tentatively TRBD1 (6 bases). The CDR3 is 13 amino acids. V lost 10 bases to trimming and J lost 3 bases, with 16 bases between them. CDR1 is MNHEY and CDR2 is SVGAGI in the germline V gene. As DNA, the CDR3 is TGTGCCACCGGGGTTGGACAGAACTACGAGCAGTACTTC. It encodes CATGVGQNYEQYF.

The rearrangement uses TRBV6-1 and TRBJ2-7, with 7 nucleotides matching TRBD1. Per germline, CDR1 MNHNS and CDR2 SASEGT. The CDR3 spans 9 residues. The V and J ends lost 10 bases and 6 bases, in that order; junction bases with no gene match: 0. CDR3 in amino acids: CAKGAEQYF. The CDR3 bases are TGTGCCAAGGGGGCCGAGCAGTACTTC.

The chain has TRBV21-1 and TRBJ2-7. TRBV21-1 is classified as a pseudogene. The CDR3 totals 14 residues. CDR3 coding DNA: TGTGCCAGCAGCCTCTCCCTCGTCATCTGCGAGCAGTACTTC. Its protein is CASSLSLVICEQYF.

The chain recombines TRBV27 with TRBJ2-7, with a weak D call TRBD1 (5 bases). Deletions cut 2 bases from V and 5 bases from J, with 13 bases between. The CDR3 is made up of 14 amino acids. Germline V gives CDR1 MNHEY, CDR2 SMNVEV (reference sequence). CDR3 sequence reads: CASSLIRQSDEQYF. The CDR3 nucleotides read TGTGCCAGCAGTTTAATTAGACAGTCCGACGAGCAGTACTTC.

Concerning this clone: Distinct nucleotide sequences in the sample also encode this CDR3. CDR3: CASSLTGTGNYGYTF. Here the CDR3 DNA reads TGTGCCAGCAGTTTGACCGGGACAGGGAACTATGGCTACACCTTC. The rearrangement joins TRBV28 to TRBJ1-2; 9 bases map to TRBD1. CDR3 length: 15 amino acids. J lost 2 bases, V lost 3 bases, and 4 bases had no gene match. Germline V gene sequence: CDR1 MDHEN, CDR2 SYDVKM.

With regard to this clone: Other nucleotide sequences in the sample specify the same CDR3. This chain links TRBV18 with TRBJ2-7; possibly TRBD1 or TRBD2 for D (5 bases each). This CDR3 region has 13 residues. Germline-derived CDR1 and CDR2 are KGHSH and LQKENI. Trimming pared 3 bases from V and 5 bases from J, leaving 11 bases between. Here the CDR3 reads CASSPGTGDEQYF. DNA for the CDR3: TGTGCCAGCTCACCCGGGACCGGAGACGAGCAGTACTTC.

The table lists this clone with a few counts. The gene calls are TRBV11-3 and TRBJ2-7; no reliable D call. The germline gives CDR1 SGHNT, CDR2 YENEEA. The CDR3 covers 14 residues. Trimming cost V 2 bases and J 0 bases, with 8 bases left between them. The CDR3 coding sequence is TGTGCCAGCAGCTTAAAGTTCCGCTCCTACGAGCAGTACTTC. This translates into CASSLKFRSYEQYF.

The rearrangement links TRBV29-1 to TRBJ2-2; 8 bases are shared with TRBD2. This CDR3 contains 15 residues. The V and J ends lost 3 bases and 5 bases, in that order; junction bases with no gene match: 8. CDR1 SQVTM and CDR2 ANQGSEA come from the germline V gene. CDR3 loop: CSVDFSGSGTGELFF. The CDR3 region has the DNA TGCAGCGTTGATTTCAGCGGGAGTGGGACCGGGGAGCTGTTTTTT.

This chain joins TRBV30 and TRBJ1-4; D unresolved. The CDR3 runs to 12 residues. V lost 2 bases, J lost 3 bases, and 4 bases lay in between. Germline V gene sequence: CDR1 GTSNPN, CDR2 SVGIG (reference sequence). Here the CDR3 reads CAWSSANEKLFF. The CDR3, as DNA: TGTGCCTGGAGTTCCGCTAATGAAAAACTGTTTTTT.

The chain has TRBV7-9 and TRBJ2-3, with TRBD2 matching 9 bases. With V trimmed by 5 bases and J by 1 base, 7 bases remained unmatched. CDR1 and CDR2 (germline): SEHNR, FQNEAQ (reference sequence). The CDR3 extends over 16 amino acids. This chain's CDR3 is CASSPSSGRRTDTQYF. The CDR3 nucleotides are TGTGCCAGCAGCCCGTCAAGCGGGAGGCGCACAGATACGCAGTATTTT. Full variable domain (remainder filled in from reference TRBV7-9 and TRBJ2-3): DTGVSQNPRHKITKRGQNVTFRCDPISEHNRLYWYRQTLGQGPEFLTYFQNEAQLEKSRLLSDRFSAERPKGSFSTLEIQRTEQGDSAMYLCASSPSSGRRTDTQYFGPGTRLTVL.

The chain links TRBV28 to TRBJ2-6, with D unclear. The CDR3 has 16 residues. Per the germline V gene, CDR1 is MDHEN and CDR2 is SYDVKM. Trimming removed 4 bases from V and 4 bases from J, with 14 bases in between. CDR3 bases: TGTGCCAGCAGTTCCCCTTCGGCCAGCGGGGCCAACGTCCTGACTTTC. Translation gives CASSSPSASGANVLTF. The full variable domain, in which reference TRBV28 and TRBJ2-6 provide the parts outside the CDR3, is DVKVTQSSRYLVKRTGEKVFLECVQDMDHENMFWYRQDPGLGLRLIYFSYDVKMKEKGDIPEGYSVSREKKERFSLILESASTNQTSMYLCASSSPSASGANVLTFGAGSRLTVL.

V and J are TRBV5-4 and TRBJ1-6; TRBD1 matches 8 bases. J gave up 6 bases and V 4 bases, and 3 bases lay outside the gene matches. The length of the CDR3 is 14 residues. Per germline, CDR1 SGHNT and CDR2 YYREEE (reference sequence). The CDR3 loop reads CASSMDRVNSPLHF. In DNA, the CDR3 is TGTGCCAGCAGCATGGACAGGGTTAATTCACCCCTCCACTTT.

The chain joins TRBV29-1 to TRBJ2-2; 9 bases agree with TRBD2. The J segment lost 0 bases and the V segment lost 2 bases, leaving 1 base of the junction unmatched. The CDR3 contains 15 residues. Germline assignment: CDR1 SQVTM and CDR2 ANQGSEA. In DNA form, the CDR3 reads TGCAGCGTTGAACTAGCGGGACCGAACACCGGGGAGCTGTTTTTT. It encodes CSVELAGPNTGELFF.

The chain has TRBV5-1 and TRBJ2-7; TRBD2 agrees at 10 bases. Per germline, CDR1 SGHRS and CDR2 YFSETQ. Germline trimming cut 4 bases from V and 9 bases from J; bases unmatched to any gene: 22. The CDR3 consists of 18 residues. The CDR3: CASSNSSGSGYSVKRQYF. The CDR3 nucleotides read TGCGCCAGCAGCAATTCTAGCGGGAGTGGTTACAGTGTAAAACGGCAGTACTTC.

The V call is TRBV19, the J call TRBJ1-1, with 8 bases identical to TRBD1. The CDR3 loop spans 12 amino acids. Germline V gene data show CDR1 as LNHDA and CDR2 as SQIVND (reference sequence). V was pared by 4 bases and J by 8 bases, with 3 bases of the junction left unmatched. This chain's CDR3 is CASSNRDREAFF. The CDR3 coding sequence is TGTGCCAGTAGTAACCGGGACAGGGAAGCTTTCTTT.

The V gene is TRBV10-2, the J gene TRBJ2-3; 13 bases align to TRBD2. In germline, CDR1 is WSHSY, CDR2 SAAADI. V lost 8 bases and J lost 4; bases outside the gene matches: 3. This CDR3 is built from 14 residues. CDR3 sequence (DNA): TGCGCCAGCGGACTAGCGGGAGCATCAGATACGCAGTATTTT. As protein: CASGLAGASDTQYF.

The chain has TRBV5-1 and TRBJ2-7, with 7 bases lining up with TRBD2. The V and J ends lost 5 bases and 3 bases, in that order; junction bases with no gene match: 8. CDR3 length: 14 residues. The germline CDR1 and CDR2 sequences are SGHRS and YFSETQ. The CDR3, as DNA: TGCGCCAGCAGAAGGCTAGCGGAGAGCTACGAGCAGTACTTC. It specifies CASRRLAESYEQYF.